This T cell receptor (beta chain) came from a study of cytomegalovirus exposure and HLA in healthy donors. There are 16 residues in the CDR3. Germline assignment: CDR1 SGHTA and CDR2 FQGTGA. With V trimmed by 1 base and J by 0 bases, 4 bases remained unmatched. Primers included in the PCR were 60 Vbeta and 13 Jbeta primers. Profiled with immunoSEQ multiplex PCR; TCRdb holds only in-frame clones, not every one. The data show around 130,000 clones, over 70% seen once. The chain links TRBV7-3 to TRBJ2-5, with 8 positions matching TRBD2. This clonotype was sampled from a middle-aged woman in good health and CMV-seronegative. The specimen was PBMCs. The CDR3 loop reads CASSLKGGGNQETQYF. For the CDR3, the DNA is TGTGCCAGCAGCTTAAAGGGCGGGGGGAACCAAGAGACCCAGTACTTC.